Sequencing of this T cell receptor beta chain was carried out in a study of early T cells in non-severe SARS-CoV-2 infection (dated by TCRdb to about 2021). With regard to the full study: Bulk RNA from unsorted whole blood was used for TCR sequencing, so alpha and beta chains could not be paired. What the work shows at the level of the full study, not this receptor alone: Matching against VDJdb was skewed toward anti-spike CD8 responses, likely underestimated virus-specific expansions, and missed private and CD4 specificities.

Set within a cohort of healthcare workers in London, UK, this nested case-control study involved weekly PCR testing of nasopharyngeal swabs along with blood sampling. Between 23 and 31 March 2020, the week of the UK lockdown, healthcare workers were enrolled and then followed up weekly for as long as 16 weeks. This clonotype was detected a few times. No cognate antigen has been identified for it. One base away there is no much larger clone; base qualities are not given. Library preparation used 5' RACE. The run used a NextSeq 500. To correct for sequencing error and PCR bias, the TCR library protocol tagged individual cDNA molecules with unique molecular identifiers. Both TCR alpha and beta chains were sequenced, and tight co-correlation was observed between alpha and beta sequence abundances in each sample. Regarding the original processing steps: V gene, J gene and CDR3 annotation of TCR sequences was performed with Decombinator V4. TCRs were defined as expanded if a significant change between any two time points was detected under a Poisson model with p below 0.0001. TCR abundances were normalised to the total number of TCRs sequenced in each sample and reported as counts per million. MAIT TCRs were defined by TRAV1-2 paired with TRAJ12, TRAJ20 or TRAJ33, and iNKT TCRs by TRAV10 paired with TRAJ18. A search of VDJdb, accessed on 1 November 2021, was run for TCRs annotated to CMV, EBV and SARS-CoV-2, with TCRs annotated for multiple antigens excluded. TCRdb trimmed public reads at Q25 via fastp, called clones via MiXCR and kept in-frame beta chains. A single entry per CDR3 protein holds the most common genes and DNA from its merged rows. Here the V and J calls rest on TCRdb's processing, not on the authors' analysis. The sample contains around 53,000 distinct CDR3 sequences, around 7.7% of them found a single time. In total, the top ten clones hold 5.8% of the sample.

V is reduced by 8 bases and J by 4 bases, leaving a spacing of 7 bases between them. The germline V gene provides CDR1 KGHDR and CDR2 SFDVKD. The CDR3 goes from the cysteine to the phenylalanine over 12 residues. Only the CDR3 portion is preserved as DNA: 36 bases, with reading frame beginning at the first base. This receptor was obtained from an adult who was a healthcare worker with PCR-confirmed SARS-CoV-2 infection or an uninfected control (not recorded which). Material for sequencing was whole blood. The receptor chain draws on TRBV24-1 and TRBJ2-2; no confident D gene assignment can be made. The CDR3 here reads CATKGSTGELFF. The DNA sequence follows: TGTGCCACCAAGGGAAGCACCGGGGAGCTGTTTTTT.